These T cell receptor beta chains were read from a single sample in a study of cytotoxic CD8 clonotypes in ibrutinib-treated CLL. Using immunoSEQ multiplex PCR, the repertoire was profiled, and TCRdb retains in-frame clones only, with some absent. In the table there are under 30,000 clones, roughly 76% of which are singletons. The sequencing here drew on PBMCs, taken after 36 months of ibrutinib treatment. These receptors all come from a human donor with chronic lymphocytic leukemia. Each CDR3 is given with its conserved first and last residue. D genes are given only for firm matches. A clone size is listed for some rows: how often the clone was seen (once, few, many), or a class if it is expanded.

CDR3 protein: CASSWRGAPGELFF
CDR3 DNA: TGTGCCAGCAGCTGGAGGGGGGCCCCCGGGGAGCTGTTTTTT
V gene: TRBV13
clone size: NA
D gene: NA
J gene: TRBJ2-2

CDR3 protein: CAISETGQAFF
CDR3 DNA: TGTGCCATCAGTGAAACAGGACAAGCTTTCTTT
V gene: TRBV10-3
clone size: NA
D gene: NA
J gene: TRBJ1-1

CDR3 protein: CASTLTITTTDTQYF
CDR3 DNA: TGTGCCAGTACTTTAACTATTACGACCACAGATACGCAGTATTTT
V gene: TRBV19
clone size: NA
D gene: NA
J gene: TRBJ2-3

CDR3 protein: CASSPPRAYEQYF
CDR3 DNA: TGTGCCAGCAGCCCACCGCGAGCCTACGAGCAGTACTTC
V gene: TRBV9
clone size: NA
D gene: NA
J gene: TRBJ2-7

CDR3 protein: CASSLTSGGAWDTQYF
CDR3 DNA: TGTGCCAGCAGCTTAACTAGCGGGGGGGCCTGGGATACGCAGTATTTT
V gene: TRBV7-3
clone size: NA
D gene: TRBD2
J gene: TRBJ2-3

CDR3 protein: CASSYLATSTDTQYF
CDR3 DNA: TGTGCCAGCAGTTACCTGGCTACTAGCACAGATACGCAGTATTTT
V gene: TRBV6-5
clone size: NA
D gene: NA
J gene: TRBJ2-3

CDR3 protein: CASSQVGTGGVTQYF
CDR3 DNA: TGCGCCAGCAGCCAAGTGGGGACAGGGGGGGTGACCCAGTACTTC
V gene: TRBV4-3
clone size: NA
D gene: TRBD1
J gene: TRBJ2-5

CDR3 protein: CASSYSDSLNYGYTF
CDR3 DNA: TGTGCCAGCAGTTACTCCGACAGCCTAAACTATGGCTACACCTTC
V gene: TRBV6-5
clone size: NA
D gene: NA
J gene: TRBJ1-2

CDR3 protein: CASSARQGSSNGYTF
CDR3 DNA: TGTGCCAGCAGCGCCAGACAGGGTAGTTCTAATGGCTACACCTTC
V gene: TRBV9
clone size: NA
D gene: TRBD1
J gene: TRBJ1-2

CDR3 protein: CASSPPSGGNYEQYF
CDR3 DNA: TGTGCCAGCAGTCCACCCAGCGGGGGGAACTACGAGCAGTACTTC
V gene: TRBV27
clone size: NA
D gene: TRBD2
J gene: TRBJ2-7

CDR3 protein: CAWSDDRGNSPLHF
CDR3 DNA: TGTGCCTGGAGTGACGACAGGGGGAATTCACCCCTCCACTTT
V gene: TRBV30
clone size: few
D gene: TRBD1
J gene: TRBJ1-6

CDR3 protein: CASSLAGSTYEQYF
CDR3 DNA: TGTGCCAGCAGCTTGGCAGGGTCAACCTACGAGCAGTACTTC
V gene: TRBV5-4
clone size: NA
D gene: NA
J gene: TRBJ2-7

CDR3 protein: CASSSPFGSNYEQYF
CDR3 DNA: TGTGCCAGCAGTTCCCCCTTTGGTTCCAACTACGAGCAGTACTTC
V gene: TRBV27
clone size: NA
D gene: NA
J gene: TRBJ2-7